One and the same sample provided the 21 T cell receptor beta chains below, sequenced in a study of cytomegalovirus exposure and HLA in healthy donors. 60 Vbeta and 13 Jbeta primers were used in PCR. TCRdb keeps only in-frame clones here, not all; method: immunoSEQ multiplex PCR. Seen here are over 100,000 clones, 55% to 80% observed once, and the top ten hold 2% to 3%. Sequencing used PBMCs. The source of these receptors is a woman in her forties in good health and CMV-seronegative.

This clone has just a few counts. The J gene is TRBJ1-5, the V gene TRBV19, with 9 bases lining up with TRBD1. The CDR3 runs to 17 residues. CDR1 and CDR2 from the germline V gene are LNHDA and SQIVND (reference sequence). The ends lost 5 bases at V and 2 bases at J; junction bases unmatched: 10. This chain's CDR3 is CASSGGQGYSGNQPQHF. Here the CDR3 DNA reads TGTGCCAGTAGTGGGGGACAGGGTTATAGCGGCAATCAGCCCCAGCATTTT.

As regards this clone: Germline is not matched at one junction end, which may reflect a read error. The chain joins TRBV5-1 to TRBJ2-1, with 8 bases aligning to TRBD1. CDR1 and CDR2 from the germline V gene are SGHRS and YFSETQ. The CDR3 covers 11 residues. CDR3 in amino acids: CASSEGTGGIF. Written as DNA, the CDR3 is TGCGCCAGCAGCGAAGGTACAGGGGGGATCTTC.

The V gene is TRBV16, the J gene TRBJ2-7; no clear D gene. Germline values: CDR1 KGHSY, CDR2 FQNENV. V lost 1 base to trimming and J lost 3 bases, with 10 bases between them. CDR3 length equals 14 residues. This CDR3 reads CASSQLEAYYEQYF. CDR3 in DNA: TGTGCCAGCAGCCAATTGGAAGCGTACTACGAGCAGTACTTC.

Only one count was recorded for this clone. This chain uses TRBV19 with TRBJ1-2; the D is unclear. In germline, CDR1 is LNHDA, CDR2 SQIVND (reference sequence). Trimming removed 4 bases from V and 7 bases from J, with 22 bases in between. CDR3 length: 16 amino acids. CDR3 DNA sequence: TGTGCCAGTAGTACCCACAGAAGGACGGCGGGGAGTGGCTACACCTTC. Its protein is CASSTHRRTAGSGYTF.

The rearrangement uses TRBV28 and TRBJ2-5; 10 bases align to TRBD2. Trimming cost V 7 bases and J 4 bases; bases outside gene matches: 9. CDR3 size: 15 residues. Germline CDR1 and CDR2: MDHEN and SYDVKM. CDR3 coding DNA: TGTGCCAGCATTCCCAAGCGGGGGGGTATAGAGACCCAGTACTTC. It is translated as CASIPKRGGIETQYF. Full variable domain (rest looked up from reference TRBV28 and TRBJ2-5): DVKVTQSSRYLVKRTGEKVFLECVQDMDHENMFWYRQDPGLGLRLIYFSYDVKMKEKGDIPEGYSVSREKKERFSLILESASTNQTSMYLCASIPKRGGIETQYFGPGTRLLVL.

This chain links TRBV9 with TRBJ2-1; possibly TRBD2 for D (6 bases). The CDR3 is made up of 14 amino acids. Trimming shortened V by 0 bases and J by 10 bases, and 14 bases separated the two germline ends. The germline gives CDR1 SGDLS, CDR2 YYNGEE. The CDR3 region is CASSVEGLPREQFF. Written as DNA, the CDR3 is TGTGCCAGCAGCGTAGAGGGACTCCCCAGGGAGCAGTTCTTC.

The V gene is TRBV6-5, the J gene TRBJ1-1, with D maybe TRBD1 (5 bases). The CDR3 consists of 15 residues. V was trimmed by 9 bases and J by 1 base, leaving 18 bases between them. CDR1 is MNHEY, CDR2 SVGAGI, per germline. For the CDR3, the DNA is TGTGCCAGTTCCCGGGGGGGGACTGGGAACACTGAAGCTTTCTTT. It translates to CASSRGGTGNTEAFF.

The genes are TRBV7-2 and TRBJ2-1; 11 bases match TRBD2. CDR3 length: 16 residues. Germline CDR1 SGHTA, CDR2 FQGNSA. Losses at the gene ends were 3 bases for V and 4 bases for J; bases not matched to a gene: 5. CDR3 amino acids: CASSFGTSGPYNEQFF. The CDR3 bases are TGTGCCAGCAGCTTTGGGACTAGCGGACCTTACAATGAGCAGTTCTTC.

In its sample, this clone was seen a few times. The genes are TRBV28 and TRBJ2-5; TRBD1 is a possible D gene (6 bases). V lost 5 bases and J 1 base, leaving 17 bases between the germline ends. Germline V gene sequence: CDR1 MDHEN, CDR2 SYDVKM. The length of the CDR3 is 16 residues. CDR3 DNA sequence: TGTGCCAGCAGTCTTGCCTACAGGGAAATCCAAGAGACCCAGTACTTC. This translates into CASSLAYREIQETQYF.

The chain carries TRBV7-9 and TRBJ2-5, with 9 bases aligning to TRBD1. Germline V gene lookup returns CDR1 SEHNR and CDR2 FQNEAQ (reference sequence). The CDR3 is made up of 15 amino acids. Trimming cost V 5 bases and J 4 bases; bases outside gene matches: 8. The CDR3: CASSLLQGAGETQYF. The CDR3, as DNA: TGTGCCAGCAGCCTCCTACAGGGGGCGGGAGAGACCCAGTACTTC.

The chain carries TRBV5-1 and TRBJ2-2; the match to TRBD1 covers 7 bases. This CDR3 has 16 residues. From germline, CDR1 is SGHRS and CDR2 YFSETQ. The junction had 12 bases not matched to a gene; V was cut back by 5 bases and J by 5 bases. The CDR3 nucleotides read TGCGCCAGCAGTTCTCGAGGGGGCGTAGGGACCGGGGAGCTGTTTTTT. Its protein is CASSSRGGVGTGELFF.

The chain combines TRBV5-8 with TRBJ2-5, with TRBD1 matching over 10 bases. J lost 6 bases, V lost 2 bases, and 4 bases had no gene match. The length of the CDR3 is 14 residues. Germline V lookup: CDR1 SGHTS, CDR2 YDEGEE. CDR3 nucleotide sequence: TGTGCCAGCAGCTTCCGGGACAGGGGAAAGACCCAGTACTTC. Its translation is CASSFRDRGKTQYF.

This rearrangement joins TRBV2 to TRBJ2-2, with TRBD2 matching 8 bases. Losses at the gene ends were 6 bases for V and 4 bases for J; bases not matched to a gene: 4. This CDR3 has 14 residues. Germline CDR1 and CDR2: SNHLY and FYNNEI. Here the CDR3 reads CASRTGGSTGELFF. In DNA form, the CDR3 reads TGTGCCAGCAGAACGGGGGGGAGCACCGGGGAGCTGTTTTTT.

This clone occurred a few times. CDR3 region: CASSQDPTSGANVLTF. The CDR3 bases are TGCGCCAGCAGCCAAGACCCGACATCTGGGGCCAACGTCCTGACTTTC. V gene TRBV4-3 combines with J gene TRBJ2-6; D remains unclear. V lost 0 bases and J lost 1, with 7 bases in between. CDR3 size: 16 residues. In germline, CDR1 is LGHNA, CDR2 YSLEER.

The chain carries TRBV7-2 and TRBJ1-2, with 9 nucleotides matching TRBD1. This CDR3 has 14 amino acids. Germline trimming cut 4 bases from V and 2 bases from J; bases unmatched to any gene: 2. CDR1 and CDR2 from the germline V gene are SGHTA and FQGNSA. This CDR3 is CASSSDRGNYGYTF. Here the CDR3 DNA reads TGTGCCAGCAGCTCCGACAGGGGGAACTATGGCTACACCTTC.

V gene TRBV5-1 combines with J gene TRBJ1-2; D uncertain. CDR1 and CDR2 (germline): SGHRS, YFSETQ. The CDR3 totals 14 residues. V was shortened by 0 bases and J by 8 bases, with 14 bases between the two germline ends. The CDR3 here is CASSLESARGGYTF. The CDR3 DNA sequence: TGCGCCAGCAGCTTGGAGAGCGCCCGAGGGGGCTACACCTTC.

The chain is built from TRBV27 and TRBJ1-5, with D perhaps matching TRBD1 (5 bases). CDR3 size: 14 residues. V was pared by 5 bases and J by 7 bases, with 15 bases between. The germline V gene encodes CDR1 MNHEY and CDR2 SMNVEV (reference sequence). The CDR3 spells CASSPDIGGQPQHF. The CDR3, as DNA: TGTGCCAGCAGTCCCGATATCGGGGGGCAGCCCCAGCATTTT.

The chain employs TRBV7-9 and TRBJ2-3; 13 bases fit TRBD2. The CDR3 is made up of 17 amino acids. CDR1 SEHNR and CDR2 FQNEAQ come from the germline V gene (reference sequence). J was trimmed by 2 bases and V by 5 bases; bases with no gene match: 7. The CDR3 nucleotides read TGTGCCAGCAGCCATGGACTAGCGGGGGCGTTCACAGATACGCAGTATTTT. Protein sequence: CASSHGLAGAFTDTQYF.

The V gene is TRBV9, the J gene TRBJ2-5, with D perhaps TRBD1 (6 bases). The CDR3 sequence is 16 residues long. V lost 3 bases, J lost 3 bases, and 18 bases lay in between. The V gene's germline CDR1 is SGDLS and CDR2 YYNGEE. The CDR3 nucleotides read TGTGCCAGCAGCGCAAGGACAGAACCATGGGAAGAGACCCAGTACTTC. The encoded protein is CASSARTEPWEETQYF.

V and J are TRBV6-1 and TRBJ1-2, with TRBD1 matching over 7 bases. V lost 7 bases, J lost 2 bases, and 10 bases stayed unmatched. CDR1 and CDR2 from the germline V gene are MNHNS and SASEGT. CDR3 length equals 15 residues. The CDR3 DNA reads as TGTGCCAGCACCCAAAGAGGGGGACAGAACTATGGCTACACCTTC. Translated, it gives CASTQRGGQNYGYTF.

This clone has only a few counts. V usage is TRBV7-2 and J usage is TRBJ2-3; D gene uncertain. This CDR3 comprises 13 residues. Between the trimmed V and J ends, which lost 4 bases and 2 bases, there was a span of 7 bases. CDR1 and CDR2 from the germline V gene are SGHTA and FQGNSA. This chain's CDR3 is CASSSDSTDTQYF. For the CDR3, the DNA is TGTGCCAGCAGCTCAGACTCCACAGATACGCAGTATTTT.